One and the same sample provided the 20 T cell receptor beta chains below, sequenced in a study of lymphopenia after photon versus proton radiotherapy. TCRdb keeps only in-frame clones here, not all; method: immunoSEQ multiplex PCR. The table lists roughly 67,000 clones, just over 90% of them singletons. Material: peripheral blood, obtained from a patient treated with photon-based radiotherapy. These receptors were taken from a woman between 70 and 85 years old with pancreatic cancer.

The chain combines TRBV2 with TRBJ2-7; maybe TRBD1 (6 bases). The CDR3 totals 12 residues. Germline CDR1 SNHLY, CDR2 FYNNEI. V lost 5 bases and J lost 3, with 8 bases in between. The CDR3 region is CASSSDSYEQYF. The DNA for the CDR3 is TGTGCCAGCAGTTCGGACAGCTACGAGCAGTACTTC.

Written as DNA, the CDR3 is TGTGCCAGCTACCCAGCGGGGGGGGAAGAAAAACTGTTTTTT. It specifies CASYPAGGEEKLFF. J is TRBJ1-4 and V is TRBV28, with D perhaps matching TRBD1 (5 bases). CDR1 and CDR2 from the germline V gene are MDHEN and SYDVKM. The CDR3 is made up of 14 amino acids. The ends were cut back, 8 bases at V and 8 bases at J, with 18 bases in the middle.

The V call is TRBV13, the J call TRBJ1-2; D unresolved. V was cut by 0 bases and J by 5 bases, with 10 bases left in between. The CDR3 totals 14 residues. In germline, CDR1 is PRHDT, CDR2 FYEKMQ (reference sequence). Here the CDR3 DNA reads TGTGCCAGCAGCTTAGGGCAGCTACAGTATGGCTACACCTTC. Translation: CASSLGQLQYGYTF.

The count of this clone is one. The V call is TRBV7-6, the J call TRBJ2-1; TRBD2 matches at 15 bases. This CDR3 contains 18 residues. The V gene's germline CDR1 is SGHVS and CDR2 FNYEAQ. V gave up 6 bases and J gave up 0 bases; unmatched junction bases: 6. Here the CDR3 DNA reads TGTGCCAGCAGTTCCGGGACTAGCGGGAGGAGCTCCTACAATGAGCAGTTCTTC. Translation: CASSSGTSGRSSYNEQFF.

The chain uses TRBV7-2 and TRBJ2-1; D ambiguous. Germline CDR1 is SGHTA and CDR2 is FQGNSA. The CDR3 has 13 amino acids. Trimming pared 4 bases from V and 8 bases from J, leaving 12 bases between. The CDR3 region has the DNA TGTGCCAGCAGCTCTTCTCACAGTTATGAGCAGTTCTTC. Translating gives CASSSSHSYEQFF.

The rearrangement joins TRBV4-3 to TRBJ2-1; D tentatively fits TRBD1 or TRBD2 (5 bases each). The V gene lost 1 base and the J gene lost 3 bases, with 13 bases spanning the gap. The CDR3 consists of 16 residues. In germline, CDR1 is LGHNA, CDR2 YSLEER. The CDR3 nucleotides are TGCGCCAGCAGCCAAGGGGACGCGGCGATCTACAATGAGCAGTTCTTC. This sequence encodes CASSQGDAAIYNEQFF.

The V call is TRBV5-1, the J call TRBJ2-7; TRBD1 matches at 10 bases. V lost 3 bases and J lost 5; bases outside the gene matches: 17. The germline V gene encodes CDR1 SGHRS and CDR2 YFSETQ. The CDR3 length is 18 residues. CDR3 coding DNA: TGCGCCAGCAGCTGGCCGGGCGGTACGACAGGGGGCTTCGACGAGCAGTACTTC. Its translation: CASSWPGGTTGGFDEQYF.

The chain links TRBV20-1 to TRBJ2-5, with D possibly matching TRBD2 (5 bases). Germline V gene lookup returns CDR1 DFQATT and CDR2 SNEGSKA (reference sequence). The CDR3 runs 11 residues. With 2 bases removed from V and 5 bases from J, the gap between germline ends came to 6 bases. The CDR3 loop is CSARTGETQYF. CDR3 bases: TGCAGTGCTAGAACGGGGGAGACCCAGTACTTC.

The rearrangement links TRBV5-4 to TRBJ2-3, with 8 bases that match TRBD1. CDR1 is SGHNT and CDR2 is YYREEE in the germline V gene (reference sequence). J was trimmed by 2 bases and V by 1 base; bases with no gene match: 6. The CDR3 sequence is 16 residues long. DNA of the CDR3: TGTGCCAGCAGCTTGCCAGGACAGGGCCTCACAGATACGCAGTATTTT. The encoded protein is CASSLPGQGLTDTQYF.

The chain is built from TRBV27 and TRBJ2-3; D might be TRBD2 (6 bases). The CDR3 is 15 amino acids. The V end lost 3 bases, the J end lost 1 base, and 11 bases lay between the germline ends. Germline values: CDR1 MNHEY, CDR2 SMNVEV (reference sequence). DNA of the CDR3: TGTGCCAGCAGTTTTCCGGGAGTTGGCACAGATACGCAGTATTTT. Translation: CASSFPGVGTDTQYF.

The chain is built from TRBV7-9 and TRBJ2-7, with D possibly being TRBD1 (5 bases). Trimming removed 4 bases from V and 3 bases from J, with 13 bases in between. CDR3 size: 14 residues. Germline CDR1 and CDR2: SEHNR and FQNEAQ (reference sequence). CDR3 protein: CASSSLVDNYEQYF. CDR3 nucleotide sequence: TGTGCCAGCAGCTCCCTCGTGGACAACTACGAGCAGTACTTC.

In regard to this clone: One end of the junction is discordant with germline, which a read error may explain. The chain has TRBV19 and TRBJ1-5; unclear D gene. Germline V gene lookup returns CDR1 LNHDA and CDR2 SQIVND (reference sequence). This CDR3 spans 14 amino acids. CDR3 nucleotide sequence: TGTGCCAGTAGTCTAGACGGCGGAGCTCAGCCCCAGCATTTT. This sequence encodes CASSLDGGAQPQHF. The variable domain in full, with the rest retrieved from reference TRBV19 and TRBJ1-5, is DGGITQSPKYLFRKEGQNVTLSCEQNLNHDAMYWYRQDPGQGLRLIYYSQIVNDFQKGDIAEGYSVSREKKESFPLTVTSAQKNPTAFYLCASSLDGGAQPQHFGDGTRLSIL.

The rearrangement joins TRBV6-5 to TRBJ2-2; D uncertain. Germline V CDR1 and CDR2: MNHEY, SVGAGI. The CDR3 runs to 13 residues. The V end lost 6 bases, the J end lost 1 base, and 6 bases lay between the germline ends. The CDR3 here is CASRKQNTGELFF. The CDR3 region has the DNA TGTGCCAGCAGGAAACAGAACACCGGGGAGCTGTTTTTT.

V and J are TRBV4-2 and TRBJ1-1; D uncertain. V was shortened by 0 bases and J by 4 bases, with 15 bases between the two germline ends. Per the germline V gene, CDR1 is LGHNA and CDR2 is YNFKEQ. The CDR3 spans 16 residues. The CDR3 sequence is CASSQERVEVSTEAFF. In DNA form, the CDR3 reads TGTGCCAGCAGCCAAGAAAGGGTGGAGGTTAGCACTGAAGCTTTCTTT.

The chain is built from TRBV5-4 and TRBJ1-5; no firm D call. The V end was cut by 1 base, the J end by 0 bases, with 14 bases between. Germline CDR1 is SGHNT and CDR2 is YYREEE (reference sequence). This CDR3 spans 17 amino acids. The CDR3 reads CASSLTKLLYSNQPQHF. In DNA, the CDR3 is TGTGCCAGCAGCTTGACCAAGTTATTATATAGCAATCAGCCCCAGCATTTT.

The chain links TRBV5-5 to TRBJ2-4; D is possibly TRBD1 (6 bases). Looked up from germline, CDR1 is SGHKS and CDR2 is YYEKEE (reference sequence). This CDR3 comprises 14 residues. V lost 3 bases and J lost 5, with 12 bases in between. For the CDR3, the DNA is TGTGCCAGCAGCTGGACAGATAGGCAAAACATTCAGTACTTC. Residues: CASSWTDRQNIQYF. Complete variable domain (other parts from reference TRBV5-5 and TRBJ2-4): DAGVTQSPTHLIKTRGQQVTLRCSPISGHKSVSWYQQVLGQGPQFIFQYYEKEERGRGNFPDRFSARQFPNYSSELNVNALLLGDSALYLCASSWTDRQNIQYFGAGTRLSVL.

This clone was recorded once. This chain connects TRBV5-1 to TRBJ2-1; the D is unclear. CDR3 length equals 16 residues. Per germline, CDR1 SGHRS and CDR2 YFSETQ. Trimming took 0 bases from V and 0 from J, leaving 10 bases between them. CDR3 loop: CASSLDPHSSYNEQFF. The CDR3 DNA reads TGCGCCAGCAGCTTGGATCCCCATAGCTCCTACAATGAGCAGTTCTTC.

V gene TRBV19 combines with J gene TRBJ2-1; D not resolved. Germline loops: CDR1 LNHDA, CDR2 SQIVND (reference sequence). The CDR3 covers 14 residues. Trimming shortened V by 3 bases and J by 1 base, and 7 bases separated the two germline ends. CDR3 protein: CASSIVGSYNEQFF. CDR3 nucleotides: TGTGCCAGTAGTATCGTCGGTTCCTACAATGAGCAGTTCTTC. Full variable domain (remainder filled in from reference TRBV19 and TRBJ2-1): DGGITQSPKYLFRKEGQNVTLSCEQNLNHDAMYWYRQDPGQGLRLIYYSQIVNDFQKGDIAEGYSVSREKKESFPLTVTSAQKNPTAFYLCASSIVGSYNEQFFGPGTRLTVL.

The V call is TRBV5-4, the J call TRBJ2-1; D is unresolved. V was shortened by 4 bases and J by 5 bases, with 10 bases between the two germline ends. The CDR3 has 13 residues. CDR1 is SGHNT, CDR2 YYREEE, per germline (reference sequence). The CDR3 region is CASSLDTNNEQFF. Here the CDR3 DNA reads TGTGCCAGCAGCCTTGACACTAACAATGAGCAGTTCTTC.

The chain links TRBV5-6 to TRBJ2-1; 10 nucleotides match TRBD1. CDR1 is SGHDT, CDR2 YYEEEE, per germline. V lost 1 base, J lost 4 bases, and 5 bases stayed unmatched. CDR3 length equals 16 residues. CDR3: CASSLSGTGAYNEQFF. The DNA of the CDR3 is TGTGCCAGCAGCTTGTCCGGGACAGGGGCATACAATGAGCAGTTCTTC.